This T cell receptor beta chain was sequenced during a study of OX40 agonist ivuxolimab in advanced cancers. Study-wide points: There was clonal expansion of CD4+ and CD8+ blood T cells by week 6 at 0.1 to 3.0 mg/kg.

Points on this clone: Its antigen is unidentified.

The repertoire was sequenced with immunoSEQ multiplex PCR; TCRdb's copy has only in-frame clones and lacks some. The sample yields 57,000 or so clones, roughly 82% seen once. The input for sequencing was CD4+ or CD8+ T cells sorted from blood, taken in a trial of the OX40 agonist ivuxolimab. The source is an adult with an advanced solid tumor such as melanoma, head and neck, liver or kidney cancer.

DNA of the CDR3: TGCGCCAGCAGCCAAGAAAGAGCGCAGGGAGTGAGAGAGACCCAGTACTTC. It translates to CASSQERAQGVRETQYF. The gene calls are TRBV4-1 and TRBJ2-5; the D gene could be TRBD1 or TRBD2 (5 bases each). V was pared by 0 bases and J by 4 bases, with 18 bases between. Germline lookup yields CDR1 MGHRA and CDR2 YSYEKL. The CDR3 contains 17 residues.